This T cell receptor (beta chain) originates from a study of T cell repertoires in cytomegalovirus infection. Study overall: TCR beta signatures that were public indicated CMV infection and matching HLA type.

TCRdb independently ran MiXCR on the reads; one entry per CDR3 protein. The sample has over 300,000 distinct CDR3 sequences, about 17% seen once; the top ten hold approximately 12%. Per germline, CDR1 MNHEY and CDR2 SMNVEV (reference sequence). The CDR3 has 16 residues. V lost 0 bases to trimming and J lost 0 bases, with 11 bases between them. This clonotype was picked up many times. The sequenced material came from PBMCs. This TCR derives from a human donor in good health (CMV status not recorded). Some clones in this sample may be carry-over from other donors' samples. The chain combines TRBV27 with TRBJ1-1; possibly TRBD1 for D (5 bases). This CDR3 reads CASSLSIPGVNTEAFF. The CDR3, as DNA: TGTGCCAGCAGTTTATCGATTCCGGGGGTGAACACTGAAGCTTTCTTT.